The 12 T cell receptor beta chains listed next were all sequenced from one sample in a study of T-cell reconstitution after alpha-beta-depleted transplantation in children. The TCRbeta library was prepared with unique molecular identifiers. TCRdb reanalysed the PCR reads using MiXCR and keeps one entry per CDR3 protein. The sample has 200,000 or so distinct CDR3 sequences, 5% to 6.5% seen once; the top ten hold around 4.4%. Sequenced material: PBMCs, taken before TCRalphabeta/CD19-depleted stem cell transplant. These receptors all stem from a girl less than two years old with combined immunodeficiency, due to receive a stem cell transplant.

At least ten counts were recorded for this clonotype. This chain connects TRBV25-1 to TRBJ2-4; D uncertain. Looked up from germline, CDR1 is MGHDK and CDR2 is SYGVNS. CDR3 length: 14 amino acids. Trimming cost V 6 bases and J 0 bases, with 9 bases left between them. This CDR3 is CASSEVGAKNIQYF. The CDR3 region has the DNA TGTGCCAGCAGCGAGGTGGGAGCCAAAAACATTCAGTACTTC.

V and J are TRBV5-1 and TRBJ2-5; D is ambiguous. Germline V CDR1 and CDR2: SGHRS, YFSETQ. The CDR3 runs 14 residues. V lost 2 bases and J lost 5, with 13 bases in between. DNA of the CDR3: TGCGCCAGCAGCTTTTCGGGTCGCAGGGAGACCCAGTACTTC. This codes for CASSFSGRRETQYF.

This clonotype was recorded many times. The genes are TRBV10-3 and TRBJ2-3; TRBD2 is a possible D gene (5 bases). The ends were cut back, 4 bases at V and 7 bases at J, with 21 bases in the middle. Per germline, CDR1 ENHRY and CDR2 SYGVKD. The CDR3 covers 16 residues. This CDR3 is CAISVSPWRSWHTQYF. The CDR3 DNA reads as TGTGCCATCAGTGTCTCCCCATGGAGGAGCTGGCATACGCAGTATTTT.

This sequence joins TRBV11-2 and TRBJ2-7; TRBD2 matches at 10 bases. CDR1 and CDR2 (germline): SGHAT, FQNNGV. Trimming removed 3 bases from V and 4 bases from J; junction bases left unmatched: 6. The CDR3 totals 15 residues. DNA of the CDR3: TGTGCCAGCAGCTTTAGACTAGCGGGTTCTTACGAGCAGTACTTC. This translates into CASSFRLAGSYEQYF.

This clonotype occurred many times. The CDR3 spells CSVETSGSNEQFF. DNA of the CDR3: TGCAGCGTGGAGACTAGCGGGAGCAATGAGCAGTTCTTC. V usage is TRBV29-1 and J usage is TRBJ2-1; 12 nucleotides align to TRBD2. V lost 6 bases and J lost 6; bases outside the gene matches: 3. The germline CDR1 and CDR2 sequences are SQVTM and ANQGSEA. CDR3 length: 13 residues.

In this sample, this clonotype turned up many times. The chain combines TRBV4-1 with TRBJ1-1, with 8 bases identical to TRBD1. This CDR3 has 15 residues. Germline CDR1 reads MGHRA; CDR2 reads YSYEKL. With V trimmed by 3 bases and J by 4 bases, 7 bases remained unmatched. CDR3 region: CASSQSQGEITEAFF. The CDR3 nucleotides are TGCGCCAGCAGCCAGTCACAGGGGGAGATCACTGAAGCTTTCTTT.

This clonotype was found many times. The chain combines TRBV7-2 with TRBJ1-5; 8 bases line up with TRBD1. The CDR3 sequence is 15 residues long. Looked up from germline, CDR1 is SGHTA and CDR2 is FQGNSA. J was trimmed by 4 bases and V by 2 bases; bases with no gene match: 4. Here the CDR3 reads CASSLSGQGNQPQHF. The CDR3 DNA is TGTGCCAGCAGCTTATCAGGACAGGGAAATCAGCCCCAGCATTTT.

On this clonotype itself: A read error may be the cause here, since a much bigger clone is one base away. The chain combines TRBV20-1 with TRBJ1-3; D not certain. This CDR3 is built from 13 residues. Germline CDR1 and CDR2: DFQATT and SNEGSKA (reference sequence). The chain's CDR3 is CIARGYSGNTIYF. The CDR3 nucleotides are TGCATTGCTAGAGGCTACTCTGGAAACACCATATATTTT.

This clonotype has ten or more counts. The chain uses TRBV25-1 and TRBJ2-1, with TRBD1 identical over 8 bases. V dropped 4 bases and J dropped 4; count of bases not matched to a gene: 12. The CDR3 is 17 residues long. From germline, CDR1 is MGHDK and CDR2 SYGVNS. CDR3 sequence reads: CASSGSRDRNLYNEQFF. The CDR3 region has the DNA TGTGCCAGCAGTGGATCCCGGGACAGGAACCTATACAATGAGCAGTTCTTC. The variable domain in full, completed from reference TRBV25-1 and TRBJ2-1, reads EADIYQTPRYLVIGTGKKITLECSQTMGHDKMYWYQQDPGMELHLIHYSYGVNSTEKGDLSSESTVSRIRTEHFPLTLESARPSHTSQYLCASSGSRDRNLYNEQFFGPGTRLTVL.

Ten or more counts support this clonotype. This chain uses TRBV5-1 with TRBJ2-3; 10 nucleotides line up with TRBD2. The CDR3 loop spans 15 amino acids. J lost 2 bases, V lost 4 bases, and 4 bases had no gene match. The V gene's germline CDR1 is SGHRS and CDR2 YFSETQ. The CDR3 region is CASSPGLAATDTQYF. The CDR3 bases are TGCGCCAGCAGCCCAGGACTAGCGGCCACAGATACGCAGTATTTT.

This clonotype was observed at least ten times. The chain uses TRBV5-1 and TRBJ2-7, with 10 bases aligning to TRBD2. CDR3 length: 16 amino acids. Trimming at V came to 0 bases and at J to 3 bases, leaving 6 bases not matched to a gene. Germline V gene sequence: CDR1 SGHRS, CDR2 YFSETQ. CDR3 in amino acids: CASSLDLAGARYEQYF. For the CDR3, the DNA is TGCGCCAGCAGCTTGGATCTAGCGGGAGCGCGCTACGAGCAGTACTTC.

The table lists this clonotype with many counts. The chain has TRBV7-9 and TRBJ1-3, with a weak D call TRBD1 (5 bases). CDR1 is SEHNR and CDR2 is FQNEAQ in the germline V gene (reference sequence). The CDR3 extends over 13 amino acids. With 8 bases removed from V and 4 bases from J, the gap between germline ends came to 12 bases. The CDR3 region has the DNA TGTGCCAGCGGAGGGGATTCGGGAAACACCATATATTTT. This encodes CASGGDSGNTIYF.